Included here is one TCR beta chain sequence, with context. The sample belongs to a study of PD-1 and CTLA-4 blockade in melanoma. V was pared by 2 bases and J by 9 bases, with 5 bases between. CDR3 length: 12 amino acids. CDR1 is MNHEY and CDR2 is SVGEGT in the germline V gene. Produced via immunoSEQ multiplex PCR; TCRdb's table is partial and in-frame only. The table records about 11,000 clones, about four fifths of them present only once. The TCR sequence derives from a human donor with melanoma. The chain is built from TRBV6-2 or TRBV6-3 and TRBJ1-6, with a tentative D call TRBD1 (5 bases). This material consisted of CD8+ T cells from peripheral blood, taken from a patient given anti-PD-1 treatment. CDR3 nucleotides: TGTGCCAGCAGTTACGGGGGTTCACCCCTCCACTTT. Protein sequence: CASSYGGSPLHF.